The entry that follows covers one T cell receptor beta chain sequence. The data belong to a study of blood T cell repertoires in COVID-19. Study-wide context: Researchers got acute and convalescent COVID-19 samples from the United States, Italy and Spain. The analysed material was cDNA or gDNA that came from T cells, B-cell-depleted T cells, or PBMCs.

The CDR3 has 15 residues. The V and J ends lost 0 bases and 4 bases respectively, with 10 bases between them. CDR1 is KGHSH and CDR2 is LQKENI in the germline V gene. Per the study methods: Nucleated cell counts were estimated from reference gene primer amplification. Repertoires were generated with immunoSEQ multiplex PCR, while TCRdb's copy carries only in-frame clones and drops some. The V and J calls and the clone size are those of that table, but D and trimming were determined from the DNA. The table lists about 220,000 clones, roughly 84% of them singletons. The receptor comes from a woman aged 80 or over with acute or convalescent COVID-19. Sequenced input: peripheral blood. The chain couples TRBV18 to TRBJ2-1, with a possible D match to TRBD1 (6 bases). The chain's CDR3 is CASSPPTRGYNEQFF. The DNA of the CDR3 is TGTGCCAGCTCACCACCTACGAGGGGGTACAATGAGCAGTTCTTC.